Below are 11 T cell receptor beta chains sequenced from a single sample in a study of OX40 agonist ivuxolimab in advanced cancers. The receptor library was made with the immunoSEQ multiplex PCR assay. The clones in this table, taken by TCRdb from immuneACCESS, are in-frame only. Not every clone is retained; where verified, under half of the shortfall comes from an unresolved V gene, and the cause of the rest is unknown. This sample has tens of thousands of clones in its table, and approximately 90% of those were observed once. Of the sample, roughly 0.94% is held by the ten largest clones. Here the sequenced sample was CD4+ or CD8+ T cells sorted from blood, taken in a trial of the OX40 agonist ivuxolimab. The receptors originated from an adult with an advanced solid tumor such as melanoma, head and neck, liver or kidney cancer.

This clone occurred a few times. This sequence joins TRBV14 and TRBJ1-6; D not resolved. The CDR3 contains 16 residues. V gave up 1 base and J gave up 5 bases, with 12 bases separating them. Germline CDR1 reads SGHDN; CDR2 reads FVKESK. The CDR3, as DNA: TGTGCCAGCAGCCAAGGTGGTGGCCGAAATAATTCACCCCTCCACTTT. It translates to CASSQGGGRNNSPLHF.

There are a few counts of this clone. Other nucleotide sequences in the sample specify the same CDR3. The J gene is TRBJ1-2, the V gene TRBV6-5; 10 bases are a match to TRBD1. Germline values: CDR1 MNHEY, CDR2 SVGAGI. This CDR3 comprises 16 residues. V shed 2 bases and J 5 bases; nucleotides not matched to a gene: 8. CDR3 sequence (DNA): TGTGCCAGCAGTTACACACGGACAGGGGGAGGATATGGCTACACCTTC. It is translated as CASSYTRTGGGYGYTF.

This chain connects TRBV4-1 to TRBJ1-2; no reliable D call. Trimming cost V 2 bases and J 1 base, with 8 bases left between them. The CDR3 is 14 amino acids. Per the germline V gene, CDR1 is MGHRA and CDR2 is YSYEKL. The CDR3 region is CASSQIGGNYGYTF. In DNA form, the CDR3 reads TGCGCCAGCAGCCAAATCGGCGGTAACTATGGCTACACCTTC.

The rearrangement joins TRBV6-5 to TRBJ1-3, with D maybe TRBD1 (5 bases). V was pared by 2 bases and J by 1 base, with 9 bases between. The CDR3 has 15 amino acids. Germline CDR1 and CDR2: MNHEY and SVGAGI. This chain's CDR3 is CASSYGGVSGNTIYF. The CDR3 DNA is TGTGCCAGCAGTTACGGGGGGGTATCTGGAAACACCATATATTTT.

The rearrangement links TRBV18 to TRBJ2-2; D is uncertain. The germline V gene has CDR1 KGHSH and CDR2 LQKENI. V was cut by 2 bases and J by 0 bases, with 10 bases left in between. The CDR3 runs to 16 residues. CDR3 in amino acids: CASSPYVKTNTGELFF. The CDR3 nucleotides are TGTGCCAGCTCACCATACGTCAAAACGAACACCGGGGAGCTGTTTTTT.

The rearrangement uses TRBV19 and TRBJ2-3; 12 bases are shared with TRBD2. CDR3 size: 15 residues. V gave up 7 bases and J gave up 3 bases; unmatched junction bases: 5. Looked up from germline, CDR1 is LNHDA and CDR2 is SQIVND (reference sequence). For the CDR3, the DNA is TGTGCCAGTACCCCCGGGACTAGCGGGACAGATACGCAGTATTTT. Translated: CASTPGTSGTDTQYF.

The chain joins TRBV6-5 to TRBJ1-1; D gene ambiguous. This CDR3 region has 16 residues. Trimming took 0 bases from V and 0 from J, leaving 11 bases between them. Germline-derived CDR1 and CDR2 are MNHEY and SVGAGI. CDR3 sequence: CASSYSRPQMNTEAFF. For the CDR3, the DNA is TGTGCCAGCAGTTACTCGAGGCCCCAGATGAACACTGAAGCTTTCTTT.

The chain employs TRBV7-6 and TRBJ2-2; 11 bases agree with TRBD2. Germline-derived CDR1 and CDR2 are SGHVS and FNYEAQ. Trimming removed 5 bases from V and 0 bases from J; junction bases left unmatched: 8. This CDR3 is 18 amino acids long. Written as DNA, the CDR3 is TGTGCCAGCAGCGCTTCTAGCGGGGGGTTCGCGAACACCGGGGAGCTGTTTTTT. Its translation is CASSASSGGFANTGELFF.

This chain uses TRBV12-5 with TRBJ2-2; 15 nucleotides agree with TRBD2. Trimming at V came to 0 bases and at J to 9 bases, leaving 5 bases not matched to a gene. This CDR3 spans 17 amino acids. The germline CDR1 and CDR2 sequences are LGHNT and FRNRAP. CDR3 region: CASGLVRTSGRARELFF. The DNA of the CDR3 is TGTGCTAGTGGTTTGGTCAGGACTAGCGGGAGGGCCAGGGAGCTGTTTTTT.

In DNA, the CDR3 is TGTGCCAGCAGCCAAAACTCCGGGACACAACAGTATTTT. Encoded protein: CASSQNSGTQQYF. The chain joins TRBV7-3 to TRBJ2-3; D is perhaps TRBD1 (6 bases). The CDR3 totals 13 residues. Germline lookup yields CDR1 SGHTA and CDR2 FQGTGA. V gave up 5 bases and J gave up 12 bases, with 18 bases separating them.

J is TRBJ1-3 and V is TRBV10-3; the D is unclear. The CDR3 totals 15 residues. Trimming left V 3 bases short and J 0 bases short, with 9 bases between. Germline lookup yields CDR1 ENHRY and CDR2 SYGVKD. The CDR3 spells CAISDDGSSGNTIYF. DNA for the CDR3: TGTGCCATCAGTGACGATGGGAGCTCTGGAAACACCATATATTTT.